This T cell receptor beta chain was retrieved from a study of response to subunit inactivated influenza vaccine (dated by TCRdb to the late 2010s). Broadly, across the study: To follow how T cells responded to a trivalent subunit inactivated influenza vaccine, the researchers relied on deep quantitative profiling of the T cell receptor repertoire.

This clonotype was counted between two and nine times. What antigen it recognizes has not been identified. Within one base of it there is no much larger clone, and no base qualities were kept. CDR1 and CDR2 (DFQATT, SNEGSKA) derive from the germline V gene (reference sequence). The CDR3 covers 15 residues, taking in both the cysteine and the phenylalanine. The DNA shown is the 45-base CDR3, in frame from base 1. Trimming leaves V shorter by 0 bases and J shorter by 5 bases, with the junction holding 7 bases beyond the gene matches. Library generation was performed with RT-PCR. Data came from an Illumina HiSeq 2500. TCRdb redid the processing of the public reads, applying fastp at Q25 and MiXCR, and retained in-frame beta chains. Rows are unified per CDR3 protein, each entry keeping the most common DNA and genes. This sample comprises over 800,000 distinct CDR3 sequences, 21% of them detected only once. The ten largest clones represent roughly 10% of the sample.

The investigation overall reported the following: According to the authors, only a limited number of new T cells may be recruited by each seasonal influenza vaccination.

The chain is assembled from TRBV20-1 and TRBJ2-5, and 9 junctional nucleotides match TRBD2. The sample here was PBMCs from blood, taken approximately 5 days after vaccination. The receptor was isolated from a man in his forties or fifties who received an inactivated influenza vaccine. Donor details come from another sample of the same person, matched by shared clones. Here the CDR3 is given as CSARDGSGGPETQYF. Here is the DNA: TGCAGTGCTAGAGATGGGAGCGGGGGGCCCGAGACCCAGTACTTC.